The present entry profiles one T cell receptor (beta chain) with its context. This entry comes from a study of blood T cell repertoires in COVID-19. Overall study: COVID-19 samples, acute and convalescent, were from the United States, Italy and Spain. Sample material is recorded as cDNA or gDNA derived from T cells, B-cell-depleted T cells, or PBMCs.

Trimming took 4 bases from V and 2 from J, leaving 10 bases between them. CDR1 is WNHNN, CDR2 SYGVQD, per germline (reference sequence). This CDR3 is 14 amino acids long. Per the original data handling: Using reference gene primer amplification, nucleated cell counts were estimated. The method was immunoSEQ multiplex PCR; TCRdb's version includes in-frame clones alone and lacks a portion of them. The V and J calls and clone size were taken over from that table, and D and trimming were inferred from the DNA. This sample has around 42,000 clones, with roughly 88% found just once. Material for sequencing was peripheral blood. The V call is TRBV10-1, the J call TRBJ2-3; D remains ambiguous. This receptor was taken from a human donor in a cohort sampled during active COVID-19. The DNA for the CDR3 is TGCGCCAGCAGTGGCGTCGGTTCCACAGATACGCAGTATTTT. It specifies CASSGVGSTDTQYF.